Listed below are T cell receptor beta chains from one sample, sequenced in a study of blood T cell repertoires in COVID-19. Repertoires were generated with immunoSEQ multiplex PCR, while TCRdb's copy carries only in-frame clones and drops some. The sample carries 150,000 to 200,000 clones, about 85% recorded once. The sample taken for sequencing was peripheral blood. Source of these receptors: an elderly man with COVID-19, enrolled during active disease. Both conserved end residues are part of each CDR3. Clone size, where shown, is once, few, many, or a class for clones that have expanded.

j_call,clone_size,cdr3_length,v_call,cdr3_aa
TRBJ2-7,NA,13,TRBV12-3/TRBV12-4,CASSFSTGYEQYF
TRBJ2-1,NA,15,TRBV11-1,CASSSSGLGAGEQFF
TRBJ2-2,NA,16,TRBV6-2/TRBV6-3,CASSYRTSGRTGELFF
TRBJ1-2,NA,14,TRBV10-3,CAISAGGQDYGYTF
TRBJ1-2,NA,14,TRBV6-2/TRBV6-3,CASSNTVSGYGYTF
TRBJ1-1,NA,13,TRBV7-3,CASSPGLHTEAFF
TRBJ1-5,NA,15,TRBV18,CASSPGTGGNQPQHF
TRBJ2-7,NA,16,TRBV5-1,CASSLKLAVSSYEQYF
TRBJ1-5,NA,14,TRBV7-2,CASSLRGDNQPQHF
TRBJ2-3,NA,15,TRBV10-3,CATQSSVTSTDTQYF
TRBJ2-5,NA,13,TRBV12-3/TRBV12-4,CASRKSLQETQYF
TRBJ1-2,NA,12,TRBV6-5,CASSRDYYGYTF
TRBJ1-6,NA,15,TRBV5-4,CASSLGGGMHSPLHF
TRBJ2-3,NA,15,TRBV9,CASSARGGLTDTQYF
TRBJ2-5,NA,15,TRBV2,CASNLQGGHQETQYF
TRBJ2-5,NA,14,TRBV7-2,CASSYQGGLETQYF
TRBJ1-2,few,12,TRBV2,CASGTPPGGYTF
TRBJ2-7,NA,15,TRBV6-1,CASTPVGPESYEQYF
TRBJ1-2,NA,14,TRBV6-5,CAIEPGGVGYGYTF
TRBJ2-1,NA,12,TRBV6-5,CASTSEVNEQFF
TRBJ1-4,NA,13,TRBV10-2,CASSFGGDEKLFF
TRBJ1-1,NA,12,TRBV7-8,CASSLTGAEAFF
TRBJ2-1,NA,13,TRBV7-3,CASSWTVYNEQFF
TRBJ1-6,NA,15,TRBV6-5,CASSYLEGRNSPLHF
TRBJ1-5,once,16,TRBV24-1,CATSDRRQAGGQPQHF
TRBJ2-1,NA,15,TRBV6-5,CASRGLAGGYNEQFF
TRBJ1-2,NA,12,TRBV6-6,CASSYPGRGYTF